One T cell receptor beta chain is described in this entry. Its antigen has not been determined. The sample comes from a study of cytomegalovirus exposure and HLA in healthy donors (dated by TCRdb to the late 2010s). Concerning the study at large: An earlier analysis of some 600 of the donors reported 276 Gb of sequence data and around 110 million unique TCR beta sequences obtained from about 180 million T cells. An early release that covered about 640 HLA-typed donors contained approximately 320 gigabases of sequencing data and approximately 85 million unique TCR sequences. Of the approximately 400 genotyped donors, more than 75% were placed in the genetic ancestry cluster associated with self-reported Caucasian donors. The study was designed to test whether signatures of past pathogen exposure could be identified by cataloging public T cell receptors. The T cell repertoires of under 700 subjects were profiled by immunosequencing and related to cytomegalovirus serostatus. Along with the approximately 650-subject first cohort, a separate validation cohort of over 90 different subjects was used. High-throughput TCR immunosequencing, statistical association of individual TCRs with disease status, and machine learning were combined to predict cytomegalovirus infection status. To study patterns of TCR occurrence, a later analysis re-analyzed previously published TCR beta repertoires from around 700 donors and added high-resolution HLA genotyping. The later analysis used no new phenotypic data to find candidate immune exposures, relying instead on TCR beta sequences and their occurrence across donors. To decide whether each TCR beta V gene segment behaved as functional or pseudogenic, an earlier analysis of fewer than 750 of the donors relied on high-throughput TCR beta sequencing. Alongside the repertoire data, information on donor age, sex, ethnicity and CMV serostatus was compiled. A later genetic analysis took genome-wide SNP genotypes for about 55% of the roughly 700 donors and used that subset as a discovery cohort. All discovery cohort repertoires had been generated using a single sequencing platform. HLA typing included class I and class II loci at four-digit resolution. The number of typed donors differed by locus: about 629-640 for A, B, C, DRB1 and DQB1; some 500 for DQA1; 600 to 610 for DPA1; and roughly 490 for DPB1. About five DR-DQ haplotypes were handled as single units for association and clustering, since linkage in the cohort was strong. Across 300 to 400 genotyped donors of the cohort, an average of roughly 250,000 unique TCR beta nucleotide sequences per donor were sequenced, and roughly 18% of those sequences were non-productive.

What the study reported, not specific to this receptor: Correlated functional status among segregating V segments might be attributable to linkage disequilibrium, but an unknown experimental factor could not be ruled out. Most TCR sequences were seen in very few donors, while some public TCRs were found in many individuals. The study listed over 150 TCR beta chains as associated with cytomegalovirus. A later analysis found that TCR association rates varied across HLA loci, with DRB1 alleles showing the most associated TCRs and HLA-C alleles the fewest. Compared with equally common non-associated chains, HLA-associated TCR beta chains in a later analysis were more clonally expanded and had lower generation probabilities. At a false discovery rate of 0.05, a later analysis linked around 17,000 TCR beta sequences to specific HLA alleles. The sequencing pipeline was judged likely to have produced a cluster of highly shared sequence variants as a technical artifact. Only TCR beta chains were sequenced in this cohort, and the absence of alpha or paired-chain data limited detectable features. Because some donors lacked HLA typing at each locus, the association tests relied only on the typed subset. According to a later analysis, parvovirus B19, influenza, CMV and Epstein-Barr virus appeared linked to several top co-occurrence clusters. According to a later genetic analysis, donors in an Asian-associated ancestry cluster had fewer N-insertions in productive TCRs than the approximately 630-donor mean. When HLA alleles, especially DR and DQ, strongly co-occurred, attributing TCR associations to individual alleles was difficult. Three of the identified cytomegalovirus-associated TCR beta chains were confirmed in vitro to be specific for cytomegalovirus antigens. In an earlier analysis of approximately 590 of the donors, most TCR beta V segments were observed in productive rearrangements about 87% or about 30% of the time, broadly matching IMGT annotations. The classifier was reported to diagnose cytomegalovirus status with high specificity and sensitivity in both the original and validation cohorts. In a later analysis, most CMV-associated TCR beta chains were found to appear HLA-restricted, with HLA associations seemingly driven largely by CMV exposure. The authors suggested that the approach could potentially be generalized to other disease states and immunological phenotypes. A further reported finding was that TCR beta sequences accurately predicted the HLA-A and HLA-B alleles for most subjects in the first cohort. Immune exposure information for the cohort was limited to CMV serostatus. Sequencing depth was assumed to be roughly uniform across donors in the presence/absence analyses, though that assumption may not hold. An association between a missense DCLRE1C variant and V-gene and J-gene trimming of TCR beta chains was found in a later genetic analysis and replicated in an independent cohort. Because counts were too low, about 17 rarely observed V segments, including chromosome 9 orphons, were excluded from the earlier analysis of around 640 of the donors.

In total, around 600 healthy bone marrow donors made up the cohort. At the time of sampling, every cohort member was nominally healthy, though immune exposures that went unrecorded were likely present. The donor tested CMV seronegative and was one of the 352 seronegative cohort members. A peripheral blood sample was collected from each donor, and TCR beta sequencing was performed on peripheral blood mononuclear cells. Genomic DNA extraction from the blood cell samples was performed with the Qiagen DNeasy Blood Extraction Kit. The method behind the library was the immunoSEQ multiplex PCR assay. For the multiplex PCR, a mixture combining 60 forward primers for TCR Vbeta segments and 13 reverse primers for TCR Jbeta segments was used. The CDR3 region of rearranged TCR beta genes was amplified from genomic DNA by a multiplex PCR assay. On the Illumina HiSeq System, the amplified TCR beta libraries were sequenced as 87-base-pair reads. Per the authors' processing: In a later analysis, roughly 80 million unique TCR beta chains were counted across the roughly 700 repertoires, and roughly 9.9 million of these chains were shared by at least two donors. A nearest-neighbor algorithm error-corrected the raw reads and collapsed the reads into unique sequences, merging closely related sequences to remove PCR and sequencing errors. Alignment of CDR3 sequences to IMGT reference sequences was used to assign V, D and J gene segments. For a sequence to be retained, at least a six-nucleotide match to both a V gene segment and a J gene segment was required. Rearrangements were called productive when the CDR3 lacked stop codons and stayed in frame with V and J; all others were non-productive. Following IMGT convention, CDR3 was defined as the stretch from the second conserved V-encoded cysteine to the conserved J-encoded phenylalanine. The earlier analysis of 500 to 750 of the donors excluded any sequence lacking an unambiguous match to a single V gene segment. In an earlier analysis of almost 600 of the donors, a V segment was called functional when productive rearrangements were above 56.7%, and segregating when the standard deviation between donors exceeded 5%. A statistical classification framework was built to diagnose cytomegalovirus status from the catalog of TCR beta chain sequences. A later analysis assigned V and J genes by comparing TCR nucleotide sequences with IMGT/GENE-DB human TR gene sequences. A later analysis assigned CDR3 sequences and most-parsimonious VDJ recombination scenarios with the TCRdist pipeline. In a later analysis, each TCR beta chain was defined by its CDR3 amino acid sequence together with its V-gene family, and reads without a unique V-gene family were excluded. A later analysis removed 500 to 650 highly shared, low-generation-probability nucleotide sequences to deal with suspected cross-contamination and a sequencing artifact. A later analysis calculated a clonal expansion index for each public chain from normalized within-repertoire ranks of inferred template counts. In a later analysis, generation probabilities were computed with a VDJ recombination model fitted to out-of-frame rearrangements, and the resulting probabilities were checked against IGoR. A later analysis scored TCR-TCR, TCR-HLA and TCR-CMV co-occurrence with hypergeometric tests, applying a repertoire-size bias correction to TCR pairs. False discovery rates were estimated in a later analysis by permuting HLA or CMV assignments 20 times. A later analysis grouped co-occurring TCRs with DBSCAN, adding TCRdist sequence similarity when clustering within HLA-allele-positive subsets. Repertoires with fewer than 30,000 or more than 120,000 public chains, plus five repertoires with anomalous nucleotide sharing, were excluded from co-occurrence clustering. Not all clones reach the TCRdb copy of this immuneACCESS table, which keeps in-frame sequences only. Checked studies attribute under half of the gap to unresolved V genes and leave the rest unexplained. V and J calls and clone size are as listed in that table; D and trimming were resolved from the DNA. The record for this sample contains 200,000 or so clones. The leading ten clones occupy less than 0.9% of the sample.

The TCR originated in a boy aged 5-17 years in good health and CMV-seronegative. The sample was PBMCs.

The base sequence is TGTGCCATAGGGGGGACTATCGCAGATACGCAGTATTTT. The translation is CAIGGTIADTQYF. Recombination joined TRBV6-6 with TRBJ2-3; tentative D gene TRBD2, with 7 bases matching. V and J lose 10 bases and 4 bases, and a span of 15 bases separates them. Via the germline V gene (reference sequence), CDR1 is MNHNY and CDR2 SVGAGI. From cysteine to phenylalanine, the CDR3 is 13 amino acids long. Solely the CDR3 DNA is kept, with 39 bases framed from the first base.